This TCR beta chain stems from a study of OX40 agonist ivuxolimab in advanced cancers. TCRdb keeps only in-frame clones here, not all; method: immunoSEQ multiplex PCR. This table has tens of thousands of clones, roughly 87% appearing once. The CDR3 contains 14 residues. With 0 bases removed from V and 5 bases from J, the gap between germline ends came to 11 bases. Germline CDR1 is SGDLS and CDR2 is YYNGEE. This TCR was sampled from an adult with an advanced solid tumor such as melanoma, head and neck, liver or kidney cancer. The sequenced sample was CD4+ or CD8+ T cells sorted from blood, obtained in a trial of the OX40 agonist ivuxolimab. The chain employs TRBV9 and TRBJ2-5; D tentatively reads TRBD1 or TRBD2 (6 bases each). In DNA, the CDR3 is TGTGCCAGCAGCGTAGGAACAGGGAGGGAGACCCAGTACTTC. Its protein is CASSVGTGRETQYF.